These 23 T cell receptor beta chains were sequenced from one sample in a study of response to subunit inactivated influenza vaccine. TCRdb recomputed calls from the RT-PCR reads with MiXCR, one row per CDR3 protein. Counted here are about 520,000 distinct CDR3 sequences, about 25% occurring once; the ten biggest clones make up approximately 2%. The specimen was CD4+ T cells sorted from PBMCs, collected roughly 5 days after vaccination. The receptors derive from a man aged 45-60 years who received an inactivated influenza vaccine.

The genes are TRBV29-1 and TRBJ2-7, with 7 bases lining up with TRBD1. The CDR3 consists of 12 residues. V lost 3 bases to trimming and J lost 3 bases; unmatched junction nucleotides: 2. Per germline, CDR1 SQVTM and CDR2 ANQGSEA. CDR3 amino acids: CSVEGQNYEQYF. For the CDR3, the DNA is TGCAGCGTTGAGGGACAGAACTACGAGCAGTACTTC.

The chain joins TRBV5-4 to TRBJ2-5; perhaps TRBD2 as D (6 bases). V was pared by 6 bases and J by 2 bases, with 17 bases between. Germline CDR1 and CDR2: SGHNT and YYREEE (reference sequence). The CDR3 totals 15 residues. CDR3 DNA sequence: TGTGCCAGCACCGCCCCGGGGGACCTTCAAGAGACCCAGTACTTC. The encoded protein is CASTAPGDLQETQYF.

As DNA, the CDR3 is TGTGCCAGCAGCCAAACCCAGGGGGCCGGGGAGCTGTTTTTT. Translated, it gives CASSQTQGAGELFF. This chain connects TRBV7-3 to TRBJ2-2; 7 bases match TRBD1. The V segment lost 5 bases and the J segment 6 bases; nucleotides outside the gene matches: 6. This CDR3 comprises 14 residues. CDR1 is SGHTA, CDR2 FQGTGA, per germline.

This clonotype was seen more than once but under ten times. The genes are TRBV5-1 and TRBJ2-7; a weak D match, TRBD1 (5 bases). This CDR3 region has 14 residues. Germline assignment: CDR1 SGHRS and CDR2 YFSETQ. Trimming left V 2 bases short and J 0 bases short, with 9 bases between. CDR3 sequence: CASSFRENSYEQYF. The CDR3 region has the DNA TGCGCCAGCAGCTTCAGGGAAAACTCCTACGAGCAGTACTTC. The full variable domain, with the rest looked up from reference TRBV5-1 and TRBJ2-7, is KAGVTQTPRYLIKTRGQQVTLSCSPISGHRSVSWYQQTPGQGLQFLFEYFSETQRNKGNFPGRFSGRQFSNSRSEMNVSTLELGDSALYLCASSFRENSYEQYFGPGTRLTVT.

This clonotype appeared a few times. The chain couples TRBV20-1 to TRBJ2-1; 12 nucleotides align to TRBD2. This CDR3 spans 13 amino acids. Per the germline V gene, CDR1 is DFQATT and CDR2 is SNEGSKA (reference sequence). This CDR3 is CSGLAGWDNEQFF. The CDR3 region has the DNA TGCAGCGGACTAGCGGGGTGGGACAATGAGCAGTTCTTC.

V is TRBV7-2 and J is TRBJ1-5; D gene ambiguous. The CDR3 is made up of 14 amino acids. V lost 8 bases and J lost 0, with 11 bases in between. The germline V gene has CDR1 SGHTA and CDR2 FQGNSA. The CDR3 reads CASRNPYSNQPQHF. DNA of the CDR3: TGTGCCAGCCGGAACCCTTATAGCAATCAGCCCCAGCATTTT.

The J gene is TRBJ2-1, the V gene TRBV11-3; TRBD2 aligns across 8 bases. J was trimmed by 3 bases and V by 0 bases; bases with no gene match: 7. The germline V gene has CDR1 SGHNT and CDR2 YENEEA. The CDR3 is made up of 17 amino acids. The chain's CDR3 is CASSLDRTSGVYNEQFF. DNA for the CDR3: TGTGCCAGCAGCTTAGATCGTACTAGCGGAGTCTACAATGAGCAGTTCTTC.

This clonotype was seen a handful of times. The chain couples TRBV4-2 to TRBJ2-7; 7 positions match TRBD2. The CDR3 consists of 14 residues. CDR1 is LGHNA, CDR2 YNFKEQ, per germline. V was pared by 2 bases and J by 7 bases, with 8 bases of the junction left unmatched. CDR3 sequence (DNA): TGTGCCAGCAGCCAATATCAAGCAGCGGGGGAGCAGTACTTC. Translated: CASSQYQAAGEQYF.

This clonotype was counted only a few times. The chain carries TRBV11-2 and TRBJ2-3, with 9 bases matching TRBD2. V trimming: 1 base; J trimming: 5 bases; junction bases outside the gene matches: 10. CDR3 length: 17 amino acids. Germline lookup yields CDR1 SGHAT and CDR2 FQNNGV. The CDR3 nucleotides read TGTGCCAGCAGCTTAGGGCCGCGGGGGGGCCTGGGAGATACGCAGTATTTT. This gives the protein CASSLGPRGGLGDTQYF.

The genes are TRBV5-1 and TRBJ1-1, with D unresolved. This CDR3 has 14 amino acids. CDR1 is SGHRS, CDR2 YFSETQ, per germline. V lost 4 bases and J lost 0, with 10 bases in between. CDR3 nucleotides: TGCGCCAGCAGCCTGGACCTCATGAACACTGAAGCTTTCTTT. This sequence encodes CASSLDLMNTEAFF.

The rearrangement uses TRBV20-1 and TRBJ2-2; no definite D call. Germline V lookup: CDR1 DFQATT, CDR2 SNEGSKA (reference sequence). V lost 5 bases and J 6 bases, leaving 7 bases between the germline ends. The CDR3 contains 11 residues. The CDR3 loop reads CSAGVPGELFF. The CDR3, as DNA: TGCAGTGCTGGCGTACCCGGGGAGCTGTTTTTT.

This clonotype was picked up one time. This chain links TRBV6-1 with TRBJ1-4; D is undetermined. CDR1 MNHNS and CDR2 SASEGT come from the germline V gene. V lost 6 bases to trimming and J lost 0 bases, with 8 bases between them. This CDR3 contains 14 residues. CDR3 DNA: TGTGCCAGCAGGGGAGCTGCAACTAATGAAAAACTGTTTTTT. Encoded protein: CASRGAATNEKLFF.

This clonotype was found a few times. This chain uses TRBV20-1 with TRBJ1-2; tentative D call: TRBD1 (6 bases). V was clipped by 3 bases and J by 3 bases, with 17 bases between them. Germline CDR1 is DFQATT and CDR2 is SNEGSKA (reference sequence). This CDR3 is 15 amino acids long. The CDR3: CSASLQGSMDYGYTF. Here the CDR3 DNA reads TGCAGTGCTAGTCTACAGGGTAGTATGGACTATGGCTACACCTTC.

A few counts support this clonotype. The CDR3: CSGSGTGGLGYTF. The CDR3 DNA reads as TGCAGCGGATCCGGGACAGGGGGTTTGGGCTACACCTTC. This chain joins TRBV29-1 and TRBJ1-2, with 11 bases identical to TRBD1. The germline CDR1 and CDR2 sequences are SQVTM and ANQGSEA. The CDR3 loop spans 13 amino acids. Trimming cost V 7 bases and J 8 bases; bases outside gene matches: 9.

The chain is built from TRBV20-1 and TRBJ1-2; 7 nucleotides match TRBD1. The CDR3 consists of 14 residues. Trimming cost V 0 bases and J 5 bases; bases outside gene matches: 6. Germline CDR1 reads DFQATT; CDR2 reads SNEGSKA (reference sequence). The CDR3 region is CSARETGTQYGYTF. The CDR3 DNA follows: TGCAGTGCTAGAGAGACAGGGACTCAATATGGCTACACCTTC.

The table lists this clonotype with many counts. The chain recombines TRBV7-9 with TRBJ2-3; 8 bases are a match to TRBD2. The trim removed 3 bases at V and 2 bases at J, leaving 4 bases unmatched. Per the germline V gene, CDR1 is SEHNR and CDR2 is FQNEAQ (reference sequence). The CDR3 totals 15 residues. CDR3 loop: CASSLSGGATDTQYF. CDR3 nucleotides: TGTGCCAGCAGCTTGTCCGGGGGGGCCACAGATACGCAGTATTTT.

The chain uses TRBV20-1 and TRBJ2-3, with no clear D. Germline values: CDR1 DFQATT, CDR2 SNEGSKA (reference sequence). The CDR3 is 13 amino acids. Trimming stripped 5 bases from V and 4 bases from J, with 13 bases between. The CDR3 nucleotides are TGCAGTGCTGACTCCGACTCTCCAGATACGCAGTATTTT. This codes for CSADSDSPDTQYF.

This clonotype was counted only a few times. The CDR3 end shows no conserved phenylalanine or tryptophan, and so a read error is likely. No DNA is shown, since the ends of the CDR3 on it are uncertain; the CDR3 is the one TCRdb lists. This chain links TRBV29-1 with TRBJ1-1; TRBD1 was called by the table and not checked on the DNA. Germline V gene lookup returns CDR1 SQVTM and CDR2 ANQGSEA. The CDR3 length is 11 residues, termini included. The CDR3 loop reads CSVEGQGPALL.

The V gene is TRBV9, the J gene TRBJ2-7; either TRBD1 or TRBD2 may supply D (5 bases each). There are 15 residues in the CDR3. The V gene's germline CDR1 is SGDLS and CDR2 YYNGEE. V was shortened by 4 bases and J by 6 bases, with 20 bases between the two germline ends. The CDR3 loop reads CASSPGPEGLLEQYF. The CDR3 bases are TGTGCCAGCAGCCCGGGGCCAGAAGGGCTACTCGAGCAGTACTTC.

The V gene is TRBV12-3 or TRBV12-4, the J gene TRBJ2-5; tentative D call: TRBD1 (6 bases). The V end was cut by 6 bases, the J end by 2 bases, with 13 bases between. CDR3 length equals 14 residues. CDR3 sequence reads: CASRIGQTQETQYF. Written as DNA, the CDR3 is TGTGCCAGCAGAATCGGACAGACTCAAGAGACCCAGTACTTC.

V usage is TRBV27 and J usage is TRBJ2-7, with D perhaps TRBD1 or TRBD2 (5 bases each). The V gene's germline CDR1 is MNHEY and CDR2 SMNVEV (reference sequence). The CDR3 is 17 residues long. Trimming pared 6 bases from V and 4 bases from J, leaving 25 bases between. CDR3 in DNA: TGTGCCAGCAGAGCGTCCCCCCGGGGCAGGAAATCGTACGAGCAGTACTTC. It codes for CASRASPRGRKSYEQYF.

This clonotype occurred a few times. This sequence joins TRBV24-1 and TRBJ2-1; TRBD1 matches 11 bases. The CDR3 runs 16 residues. V dropped 4 bases and J dropped 4; count of bases not matched to a gene: 5. In germline, CDR1 is KGHDR, CDR2 SFDVKD. The CDR3 DNA sequence: TGTGCCACCAGTGACACCGGGACAGGGGGTTACAATGAGCAGTTCTTC. Amino acid sequence: CATSDTGTGGYNEQFF.

The count of this clonotype is one. The chain combines TRBV11-2 with TRBJ2-1, with 8 bases identical to TRBD1. CDR1 SGHAT and CDR2 FQNNGV come from the germline V gene. This CDR3 has 16 amino acids. Trimming at V came to 5 bases and at J to 0 bases, leaving 6 bases not matched to a gene. CDR3 sequence: CASSPWDRSSYNEQFF. The CDR3 nucleotides read TGTGCCAGCAGCCCCTGGGACAGGAGCTCCTACAATGAGCAGTTCTTC. The whole variable domain, remainder taken from reference TRBV11-2 and TRBJ2-1, is EAGVAQSPRYKIIEKRQSVAFWCNPISGHATLYWYQQILGQGPKLLIQFQNNGVVDDSQLPKDRFSAERLKGVDSTLKIQPAKLEDSAVYLCASSPWDRSSYNEQFFGPGTRLTVL.